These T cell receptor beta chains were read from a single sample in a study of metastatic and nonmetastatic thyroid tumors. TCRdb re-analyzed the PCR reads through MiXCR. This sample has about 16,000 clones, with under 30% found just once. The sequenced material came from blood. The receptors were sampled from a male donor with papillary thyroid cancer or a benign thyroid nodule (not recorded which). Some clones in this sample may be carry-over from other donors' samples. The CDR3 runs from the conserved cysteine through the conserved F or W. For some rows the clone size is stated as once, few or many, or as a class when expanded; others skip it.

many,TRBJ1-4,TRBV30,CAWTRTVNNEKLFF
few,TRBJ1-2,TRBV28,CASTGPGQYGYTF
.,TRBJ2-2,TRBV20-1,CSVTDQRGTGELFF
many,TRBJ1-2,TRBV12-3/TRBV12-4,CASSFRPDYGYTF
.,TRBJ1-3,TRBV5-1,CASSSGVSGNTIYF
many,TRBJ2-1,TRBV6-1,CASKLAEHYNEQFF
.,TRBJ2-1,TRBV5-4,CASSLTAASYNEQFF
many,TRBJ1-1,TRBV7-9,CASSAGWGGLF
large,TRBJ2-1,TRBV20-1,CSATPGQGYNEQFF
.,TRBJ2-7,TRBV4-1,CASSRSPGQEAYEQYF
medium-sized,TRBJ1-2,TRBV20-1,CSASAFGGQGKSYTF
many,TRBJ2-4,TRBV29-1,CSVDGLGGVAKNIQYF
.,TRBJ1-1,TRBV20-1,CSARSGQGNTEAFF
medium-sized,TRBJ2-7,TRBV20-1,CSARLAGPEQYF
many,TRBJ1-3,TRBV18,CASSPQTKGNTIYF
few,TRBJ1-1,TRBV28,CASIPLVFATEAFF
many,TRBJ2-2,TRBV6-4,CASTPLAGAAGELFF
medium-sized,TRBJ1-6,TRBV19,CASSTTKSPLHF
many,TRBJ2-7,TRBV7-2,CASSLHAGGTYEQYF
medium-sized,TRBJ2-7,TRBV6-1,CASSKSRDRPTYEQYF
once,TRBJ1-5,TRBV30,CAWSWPLPNQPQHF
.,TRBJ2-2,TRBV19,CASSQGIYTGELLF
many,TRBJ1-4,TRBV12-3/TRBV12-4,CASRSGQTNEKLFF
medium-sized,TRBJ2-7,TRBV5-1,CASSLTPGQISEQYF
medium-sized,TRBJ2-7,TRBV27,CASSLAVTYEQYF